The 27 T cell receptor beta chains below were found in one sample sequenced in a study of T cells after yellow fever vaccination. TCRdb reprocessed the 5' RACE reads with MiXCR, giving one entry per CDR3 protein. The data contain 120,000 or so distinct CDR3 sequences, approximately 14% of them singletons. Sequenced here: CD8+ T cells sorted from PBMCs, sampled 5 days after the yellow fever booster vaccination. The source is a man aged 18 to 35 who received the YFV17D yellow fever vaccine.

This chain joins TRBV12-3 or TRBV12-4 and TRBJ2-2, with 7 bases matching TRBD2. Trimming removed 5 bases from V and 5 bases from J; junction bases left unmatched: 14. There are 17 residues in the CDR3. The CDR3 sequence is CASSPLRGGKRTGELFF. The CDR3 DNA is TGTGCCAGCAGTCCACTCCGCGGGGGAAAAAGGACCGGGGAGCTGTTTTTT.

On this clonotype itself: One junction end does not reproduce the germline sequence, and a read error may be involved. This chain links TRBV9 with TRBJ2-1; no reliable D call. CDR1 and CDR2 from the germline V gene are SGDLS and YYNGEE. CDR3 length: 16 amino acids. The CDR3 nucleotides read TGTGCCAGCAGCGACCGCATCCGATCCACTTACAATGAGCACTTCTTC. Translated: CASSDRIRSTYNEHFF.

The J gene is TRBJ1-1, the V gene TRBV6-5; 7 bases are a match to TRBD1. The CDR3 has 14 residues. Per germline, CDR1 MNHEY and CDR2 SVGAGI. The V and J ends lost 6 bases and 3 bases, in that order; junction bases with no gene match: 7. The DNA of the CDR3 is TGTGCCAGCAGCCTATCAGGGGGTGACACTGAAGCTTTCTTT. Its translation is CASSLSGGDTEAFF.

The rearrangement links TRBV6-5 to TRBJ2-1; D may be TRBD2 (6 bases). The germline V gene encodes CDR1 MNHEY and CDR2 SVGAGI. The CDR3 has 15 amino acids. V was trimmed by 3 bases and J by 5 bases, leaving 14 bases between them. CDR3 nucleotides: TGTGCCAGCAGTTATTCCCAAGCGGGCCACAATGAGCAGTTCTTC. This gives the protein CASSYSQAGHNEQFF.

This chain joins TRBV20-1 and TRBJ2-1; 7 bases fit TRBD2. V dropped 0 bases and J dropped 9; count of bases not matched to a gene: 17. CDR3 size: 17 residues. Germline V gives CDR1 DFQATT, CDR2 SNEGSKA (reference sequence). The DNA for the CDR3 is TGCAGTGCTAGAGAGCCCTTGGGGACTACACATGGCGGTGAGCAGTTCTTC. This translates into CSAREPLGTTHGGEQFF.

This clonotype has more than one count but fewer than ten. V gene TRBV20-1 combines with J gene TRBJ2-1; D is tentatively TRBD1 or TRBD2 (5 bases each). CDR1 and CDR2 from the germline V gene are DFQATT and SNEGSKA (reference sequence). Trimming pared 3 bases from V and 2 bases from J, leaving 11 bases between. The length of the CDR3 is 14 residues. The CDR3 is CSASWGTAYNEQFF. The CDR3 bases are TGCAGTGCTAGTTGGGGGACGGCCTACAATGAGCAGTTCTTC.

The chain has TRBV4-2 and TRBJ1-2, with TRBD1 matching over 8 bases. Germline assignment: CDR1 LGHNA and CDR2 YNFKEQ. CDR3 size: 16 residues. Trimming took 1 base from V and 6 from J; bases not matched to a gene: 10. CDR3 sequence reads: CASSQGTGQGAHGYTF. Here the CDR3 DNA reads TGTGCCAGCAGCCAAGGAACGGGCCAGGGGGCACATGGCTACACCTTC.

This chain connects TRBV4-1 to TRBJ2-1; 12 nucleotides align to TRBD1. V gave up 6 bases and J gave up 8 bases; unmatched junction bases: 11. The CDR3 runs 16 residues. Germline V gene data show CDR1 as MGHRA and CDR2 as YSYEKL. This CDR3 reads CASSNIPGQGAHEQFF. DNA of the CDR3: TGCGCCAGCAGTAACATACCGGGACAGGGGGCTCATGAGCAGTTCTTC.

The V and J genes are TRBV6-2 or TRBV6-3 and TRBJ2-1; D may be TRBD2 (5 bases). Germline V gene lookup returns CDR1 MNHEY and CDR2 SVGEGT. The CDR3 consists of 11 residues. Trimming removed 5 bases from V and 10 bases from J, with 9 bases in between. CDR3 sequence: CASSPASEQFF. CDR3 DNA sequence: TGTGCCAGCAGTCCGGCTAGCGAGCAGTTCTTC.

The chain uses TRBV4-3 and TRBJ2-1; 9 positions agree with TRBD1. Per the germline V gene, CDR1 is LGHNA and CDR2 is YSLEER. There are 15 residues in the CDR3. J was trimmed by 6 bases and V by 3 bases; bases with no gene match: 6. The CDR3 reads CASSQRGQGFNEQFF. CDR3 nucleotides: TGCGCCAGCAGCCAGAGGGGACAGGGCTTCAATGAGCAGTTCTTC.

The V call is TRBV7-9, the J call TRBJ2-3; 7 nucleotides agree with TRBD2. Germline CDR1 is SEHNR and CDR2 is FQNEAQ (reference sequence). Trimming took 5 bases from V and 4 from J; bases not matched to a gene: 9. The CDR3 totals 15 residues. CDR3 in amino acids: CASSTWEGQADTQYF. Here the CDR3 DNA reads TGTGCCAGCAGCACCTGGGAGGGTCAAGCAGATACGCAGTATTTT.

CDR3 protein: CASSVGGGERTEQYF. The CDR3 nucleotides read TGTGCCAGCAGCGTAGGAGGAGGAGAACGGACCGAGCAGTACTTC. The rearrangement joins TRBV9 to TRBJ2-7; D perhaps matches TRBD2 (5 bases). From germline, CDR1 is SGDLS and CDR2 YYNGEE. The CDR3 is 15 amino acids. V lost 0 bases to trimming and J lost 6 bases, with 16 bases between them.

The V and J genes are TRBV9 and TRBJ1-1; maybe TRBD1 (6 bases). This CDR3 comprises 12 residues. The V gene lost 3 bases and the J gene lost 7 bases, with 10 bases spanning the gap. CDR1 is SGDLS, CDR2 YYNGEE, per germline. CDR3 residues: CASSAGAGEAFF. The CDR3 region has the DNA TGTGCCAGCAGCGCAGGGGCCGGTGAAGCTTTCTTT.

The V call is TRBV4-1, the J call TRBJ1-1, with 9 bases that match TRBD1. The CDR3 consists of 13 residues. J gave up 7 bases and V 3 bases, and 3 bases lay outside the gene matches. CDR1 and CDR2 (germline): MGHRA, YSYEKL. This CDR3 reads CASSHRQGDEAFF. In DNA, the CDR3 is TGCGCCAGCAGCCATCGACAGGGGGATGAAGCTTTCTTT.

The CDR3 protein is CASSARNLGTDTQYF. In DNA form, the CDR3 reads TGTGCCAGCAGTGCAAGGAATCTTGGGACAGATACGCAGTATTTT. This chain joins TRBV6-1 and TRBJ2-3; D call uncertain. Trimming cost V 4 bases and J 3 bases, with 14 bases left between them. The germline V gene has CDR1 MNHNS and CDR2 SASEGT. The CDR3 length is 15 residues.

The chain employs TRBV6-5 and TRBJ2-5; possibly TRBD1 or TRBD2 for D (5 bases each). The V end lost 2 bases, the J end lost 4 bases, and 8 bases lay between the germline ends. Germline V gives CDR1 MNHEY, CDR2 SVGAGI. The CDR3 consists of 13 residues. The CDR3 here is CASSYHGAETQYF. Written as DNA, the CDR3 is TGTGCCAGCAGTTACCACGGGGCAGAGACCCAGTACTTC.

Only a few counts were recorded for this clonotype. V is TRBV9 and J is TRBJ2-5; TRBD1 matches at 10 bases. Germline-derived CDR1 and CDR2 are SGDLS and YYNGEE. The CDR3 is 15 residues long. The V and J ends lost 3 bases and 5 bases, in that order; junction bases with no gene match: 7. The CDR3 loop is CASSAFGTGDETQYF. CDR3 DNA sequence: TGTGCCAGCAGCGCGTTCGGGACAGGGGATGAGACCCAGTACTTC.

The chain couples TRBV27 to TRBJ1-2; a weak D match, TRBD1 (5 bases). Trimming shortened V by 3 bases and J by 4 bases, and 18 bases separated the two germline ends. Germline loops: CDR1 MNHEY, CDR2 SMNVEV (reference sequence). This CDR3 has 16 residues. Written as DNA, the CDR3 is TGTGCCAGCAGTTTTGCAGGGACCGGCTGGGGCTATGGCTACACCTTC. This encodes CASSFAGTGWGYGYTF.

V and J are TRBV6-1 and TRBJ2-1; 12 bases align to TRBD2. Trimming took 2 bases from V and 4 from J; bases not matched to a gene: 0. The germline gives CDR1 MNHNS, CDR2 SASEGT. The CDR3 loop spans 15 amino acids. CDR3 region: CASSELAGGYNEQFF. The CDR3 coding sequence is TGTGCCAGCAGTGAACTAGCGGGGGGGTACAATGAGCAGTTCTTC.

J is TRBJ1-5 and V is TRBV4-1, with 8 bases that match TRBD1. After removal of 4 bases from V and 5 bases from J, the junction contained 7 bases not matched to a gene. Germline V CDR1 and CDR2: MGHRA, YSYEKL. There are 15 residues in the CDR3. The CDR3 nucleotides read TGCGCCAGCAGCCCCCAAGCAGGGGGCTATCAGCCCCAGCATTTT. It encodes CASSPQAGGYQPQHF.

A few counts support this clonotype. V gene TRBV4-3 combines with J gene TRBJ2-6, with D possibly being TRBD2 (5 bases). Trimming took off 3 bases at V and 0 bases at J, with 15 bases between the two ends. Germline CDR1 and CDR2: LGHNA and YSLEER. This CDR3 has 18 amino acids. The chain's CDR3 is CASSHAPPRGSGANVLTF. The CDR3 DNA follows: TGCGCCAGCAGCCACGCCCCCCCCCGGGGCTCTGGGGCCAACGTCCTGACTTTC.

The V and J genes are TRBV2 and TRBJ2-1, with 9 bases matching TRBD2. Germline assignment: CDR1 SNHLY and CDR2 FYNNEI. The CDR3 has 14 residues. With 4 bases clipped from V and 4 bases from J, the junction kept 2 bases outside the gene matches. For the CDR3, the DNA is TGTGCCAGCAGTGCTAGCGGGGTGTACAATGAGCAGTTCTTC. This gives the protein CASSASGVYNEQFF.

The V gene is TRBV12-3 or TRBV12-4, the J gene TRBJ1-1; TRBD1 is a possible D gene (5 bases). V dropped 7 bases and J dropped 4 bases, with 10 bases sitting between them. The CDR3 covers 12 residues. The CDR3 sequence is CASIDGATEAFF. The CDR3 coding sequence is TGTGCCAGCATCGATGGGGCCACTGAAGCTTTCTTT.

This chain connects TRBV27 to TRBJ1-4; D is possibly TRBD1 (5 bases). This CDR3 spans 14 amino acids. The V end lost 5 bases, the J end lost 3 bases, and 10 bases lay between the germline ends. Germline CDR1 and CDR2: MNHEY and SMNVEV (reference sequence). The CDR3 DNA follows: TGTGCCAGCAGTCTCCAGGGCCCTAATGAAAAACTGTTTTTT. This translates into CASSLQGPNEKLFF.

The V gene is TRBV6-6, the J gene TRBJ1-1; D not resolved. Germline values: CDR1 MNHNY, CDR2 SVGAGI (reference sequence). V lost 6 bases and J 7 bases, leaving 12 bases between the germline ends. The CDR3 has 12 residues. The CDR3 bases are TGTGCCAGCAGCCCGGCTCTCCTTGAAGCTTTCTTT. Translating it yields CASSPALLEAFF.

This clonotype was counted at least ten times. Its ends do not fully match the called genes, so a read error is possible. This chain uses TRBV27 with TRBJ2-2; the D gene is possibly TRBD1 (6 bases). This CDR3 has 13 amino acids. Germline CDR1 is MNHEY and CDR2 is SMNVEV (reference sequence). Written as DNA, the CDR3 is TGCGCCAGCAGCTCCCAGGGGACCGGGGAGCTGTTTTTT. Amino acid sequence: CASSSQGTGELFF.

This chain joins TRBV2 and TRBJ1-5, with TRBD1 as a possible D gene (6 bases). Germline loops: CDR1 SNHLY, CDR2 FYNNEI. Trimming removed 4 bases from V and 4 bases from J, with 14 bases in between. The CDR3 is 15 amino acids. The CDR3 sequence is CASSVTWGANQPQHF. In DNA form, the CDR3 reads TGTGCCAGCAGTGTGACGTGGGGGGCTAATCAGCCCCAGCATTTT. The full variable domain, completed using reference TRBV2 and TRBJ1-5, is EPEVTQTPSHQVTQMGQEVILRCVPISNHLYFYWYRQILGQKVEFLVSFYNNEISEKSEIFDDQFSVERPDGSNFTLKIRSTKLEDSAMYFCASSVTWGANQPQHFGDGTRLSIL.